The source of this T cell receptor (beta chain) is a study of OX40 agonist ivuxolimab in advanced cancers. On the study more broadly: Having had anti-PD-1, anti-PD-L1 or anti-CTLA-4 therapy before was allowed, and about 40% had some.

Sequencing used immunoSEQ multiplex PCR; TCRdb keeps in-frame clones, though not all of them. The table records more than 65,000 clones, roughly 80% of them present only once. Per the germline V gene, CDR1 is SGHVS and CDR2 is FNYEAQ. V lost 4 bases, J lost 4 bases, and 8 bases stayed unmatched. This CDR3 is 15 amino acids long. Turning to this clone: Its antigen remains unknown.

Study findings and constraints: Partial responders receiving 0.1-3.0 mg/kg showed among the lowest clonal expansion. At doses 0.1 to 3.0 mg/kg, CD4+ and CD8+ clones expanded. There were, on average, more expanded clones in CD8+ T cells than in CD4+.

The V and J genes are TRBV7-6 and TRBJ2-5; 8 nucleotides align to TRBD1. The source material was CD4+ or CD8+ T cells sorted from blood, sampled in a trial of the OX40 agonist ivuxolimab. The receptor comes from an adult with an advanced solid tumor such as melanoma, head and neck, liver or kidney cancer. As DNA, the CDR3 is TGTGCCAGCAGCTCTTTTGACAGGGGCGGAGAGACCCAGTACTTC. Translation: CASSSFDRGGETQYF.